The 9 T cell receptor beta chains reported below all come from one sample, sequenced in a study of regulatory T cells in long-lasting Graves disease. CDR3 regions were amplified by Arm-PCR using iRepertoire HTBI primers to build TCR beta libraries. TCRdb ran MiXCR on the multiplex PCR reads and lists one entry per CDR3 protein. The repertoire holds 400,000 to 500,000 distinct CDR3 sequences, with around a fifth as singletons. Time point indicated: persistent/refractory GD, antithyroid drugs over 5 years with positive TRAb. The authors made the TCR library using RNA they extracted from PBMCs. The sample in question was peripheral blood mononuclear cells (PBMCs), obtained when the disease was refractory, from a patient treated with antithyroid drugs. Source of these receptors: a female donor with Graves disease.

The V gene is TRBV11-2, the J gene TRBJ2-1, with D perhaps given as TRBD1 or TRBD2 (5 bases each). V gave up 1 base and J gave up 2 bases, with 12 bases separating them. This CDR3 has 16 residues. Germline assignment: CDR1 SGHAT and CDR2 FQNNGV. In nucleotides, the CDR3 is TGTGCCAGCAGCTTAGTCTGGGACGCTACCTACAATGAGCAGTTCTTC. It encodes CASSLVWDATYNEQFF.

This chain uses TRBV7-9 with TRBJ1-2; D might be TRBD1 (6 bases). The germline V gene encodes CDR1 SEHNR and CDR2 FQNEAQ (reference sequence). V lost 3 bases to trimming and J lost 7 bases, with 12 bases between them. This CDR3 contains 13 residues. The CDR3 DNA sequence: TGTGCCAGCAGCTTCGCGGGGGGCAGTGGCTACACCTTC. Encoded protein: CASSFAGGSGYTF.

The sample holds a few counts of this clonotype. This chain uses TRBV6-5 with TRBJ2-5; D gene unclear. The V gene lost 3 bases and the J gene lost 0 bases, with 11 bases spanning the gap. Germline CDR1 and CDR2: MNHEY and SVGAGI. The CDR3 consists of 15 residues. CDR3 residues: CASSYDRHNQETQYF. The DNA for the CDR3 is TGTGCCAGCAGTTATGATAGACACAACCAAGAGACCCAGTACTTC.

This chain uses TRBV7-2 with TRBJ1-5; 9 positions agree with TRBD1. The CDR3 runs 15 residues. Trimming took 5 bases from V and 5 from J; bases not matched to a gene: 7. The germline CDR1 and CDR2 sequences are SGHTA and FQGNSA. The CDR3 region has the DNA TGTGCCAGCAGCCCCACAGGGGGCTTGTATCAGCCCCAGCATTTT. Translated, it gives CASSPTGGLYQPQHF.

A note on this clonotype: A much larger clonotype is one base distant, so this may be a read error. The CDR3 spells CSAREGTYQPQHF. CDR3 coding DNA: TGCAGTGCTAGGGAGGGGACCTATCAGCCCCAGCATTTT. The chain employs TRBV20-1 and TRBJ1-5; weak D call: TRBD1 (5 bases). V lost 3 bases and J 5 bases, leaving 11 bases between the germline ends. Per germline, CDR1 DFQATT and CDR2 SNEGSKA (reference sequence). This CDR3 comprises 13 residues.

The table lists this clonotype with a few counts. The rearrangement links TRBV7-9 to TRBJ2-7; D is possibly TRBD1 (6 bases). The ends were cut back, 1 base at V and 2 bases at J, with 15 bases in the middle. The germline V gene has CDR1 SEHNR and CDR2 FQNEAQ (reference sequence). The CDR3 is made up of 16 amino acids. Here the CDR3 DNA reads TGTGCCAGCAGCTTAGTGAGGACAGAGATAACCTACGAGCAGTACTTC. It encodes CASSLVRTEITYEQYF.

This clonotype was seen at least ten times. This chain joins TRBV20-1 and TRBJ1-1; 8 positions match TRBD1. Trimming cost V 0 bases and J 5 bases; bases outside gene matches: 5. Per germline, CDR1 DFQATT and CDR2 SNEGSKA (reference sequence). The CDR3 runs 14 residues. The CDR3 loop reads CSARDSRGHTEAFF. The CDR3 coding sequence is TGCAGTGCTAGAGATTCCAGGGGGCATACTGAAGCTTTCTTT.

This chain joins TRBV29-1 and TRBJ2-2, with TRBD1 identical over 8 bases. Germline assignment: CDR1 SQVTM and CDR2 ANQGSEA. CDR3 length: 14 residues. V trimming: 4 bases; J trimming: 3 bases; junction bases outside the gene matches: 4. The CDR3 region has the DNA TGCAGCGTTGCTGGGACAGGCTACACCGGGGAGCTGTTTTTT. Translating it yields CSVAGTGYTGELFF.

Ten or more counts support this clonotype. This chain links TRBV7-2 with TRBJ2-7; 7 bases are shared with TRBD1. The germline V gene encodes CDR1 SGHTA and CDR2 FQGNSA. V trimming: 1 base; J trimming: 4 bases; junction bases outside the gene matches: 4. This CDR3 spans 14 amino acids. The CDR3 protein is CASSLGQGWYEQYF. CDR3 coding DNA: TGTGCCAGCAGCTTAGGACAGGGCTGGTACGAGCAGTACTTC.